Sequencing of this T cell receptor (beta chain) was carried out in a study of breast tumors, draining lymph nodes, adjacent tissues. This clonotype was detected only a few times. This CDR3 region has 15 residues. Germline V gives CDR1 SGHRS, CDR2 YFSETQ. J gave up 0 bases and V 3 bases, and 4 bases lay outside the gene matches. Samples came from axillary lymph nodes draining the breast cancer. MiXCR, run by TCRdb on the multiplex PCR reads, gives a single entry per CDR3 protein. The repertoire holds approximately 180,000 distinct CDR3 sequences, with approximately 33% as singletons. V and J are TRBV5-1 and TRBJ1-1, with 8 positions matching TRBD1. The clonotype originates from a female donor with breast cancer. Some clones in this sample may be carry-over from other donors' samples. Material for sequencing was axillary lymph node tissue. The CDR3, as DNA: TGCGCCAGCAGCTGGGGGACAGGCCTGAACACTGAAGCTTTCTTT. This translates into CASSWGTGLNTEAFF.